These 7 T cell receptor beta chains share one sample of origin, sequenced in a study of human T cells and chemical hapten exposure. As to time point: patch test 2, 6 weeks after DPC sensitization. Treatment denoted: therapeutic diphenylcyclopropenone sensitization with weekly scalp DPC. From the RACE reads, TCRdb called clonotypes with MiXCR, one entry per CDR3 protein. The table has fewer than 100,000 distinct CDR3 sequences, about 9.3% seen once; the top ten hold about 2%. Sequenced here: whole blood, sampled in connection with sensitization to the hapten diphenylcyclopropenone (DPC). These receptor sequences come from a woman aged 40 to 55 with alopecia areata. Some clones in this sample may be carry-over from other donors' samples.

This CDR3 is CASREGGTYEQYF. As DNA, the CDR3 is TGTGCCAGCAGGGAGGGGGGCACCTACGAGCAGTACTTC. The J gene is TRBJ2-7, the V gene TRBV28; D may correspond to TRBD1 or TRBD2 (6 bases each). Trimming took off 6 bases at V and 2 bases at J, with 11 bases between the two ends. This CDR3 comprises 13 residues. Germline CDR1 and CDR2: MDHEN and SYDVKM.

This clonotype has more than one count but fewer than ten. The DNA of the CDR3 is TGTGCCAGCAGCTTGGCCAGGGTTGGGGAGCTGTTTTTT. This sequence encodes CASSLARVGELFF. J is TRBJ2-2 and V is TRBV5-4; a possible D gene is TRBD1 (5 bases). Trimming pared 0 bases from V and 8 bases from J, leaving 8 bases between. Germline V gives CDR1 SGHNT, CDR2 YYREEE (reference sequence). CDR3 length equals 13 residues. The full variable domain, in which reference TRBV5-4 and TRBJ2-2 provide the parts outside the CDR3, is ETGVTQSPTHLIKTRGQQVTLRCSSQSGHNTVSWYQQALGQGPQFIFQYYREEENGRGNFPPRFSGLQFPNYSSELNVNALELDDSALYLCASSLARVGELFFGEGSRLTVL.

This clonotype occurred many times. V is TRBV5-1 and J is TRBJ2-2, with no clear D. From germline, CDR1 is SGHRS and CDR2 YFSETQ. This CDR3 has 15 residues. The germline V and J ends were trimmed by 7 bases and 1 base, with 14 bases remaining between them. Here the CDR3 reads CASETLGMNTGELFF. DNA for the CDR3: TGCGCCAGCGAGACCCTGGGGATGAACACCGGGGAGCTGTTTTTT.

This clonotype occurred a few times. The chain couples TRBV12-3 or TRBV12-4 to TRBJ1-2, with 8 positions matching TRBD1. Trimming took 2 bases from V and 10 from J; bases not matched to a gene: 6. This CDR3 is 13 amino acids long. CDR3 DNA: TGTGCCAGCAGTTTAACGGACAGGGAAGACTACACCTTC. This encodes CASSLTDREDYTF.

The chain couples TRBV7-2 to TRBJ2-3; 7 nucleotides align to TRBD1. This CDR3 spans 18 amino acids. Germline values: CDR1 SGHTA, CDR2 FQGNSA. With V trimmed by 4 bases and J by 2 bases, 15 bases remained unmatched. CDR3 bases: TGTGCCAGCAGCTCCCTCTCACGCTCCACAGGGGTCACAGATACGCAGTATTTT. It codes for CASSSLSRSTGVTDTQYF.

In this sample, this clonotype turned up many times. The V call is TRBV12-3 or TRBV12-4, the J call TRBJ2-4, with D possibly being TRBD1 or TRBD2 (5 bases each). V was trimmed by 5 bases and J by 7 bases, leaving 12 bases between them. The CDR3 runs 13 residues. CDR3 in amino acids: CASSDDSGNIQYF. In DNA form, the CDR3 reads TGTGCCAGCAGTGATGACAGCGGCAACATTCAGTACTTC.

This clonotype was found a few times. The chain employs TRBV20-1 and TRBJ2-3, with a weak D call TRBD2 (5 bases). The CDR3 sequence is 14 residues long. Looked up from germline, CDR1 is DFQATT and CDR2 is SNEGSKA (reference sequence). V lost 6 bases to trimming and J lost 2 bases, with 15 bases between them. CDR3 sequence reads: CSADTLLATDTQYF. DNA for the CDR3: TGCAGTGCCGACACACTCCTAGCCACAGATACGCAGTATTTT.